This T cell receptor (beta chain) is drawn from a study of Ad26.COV2.S vaccination and SARS-CoV-2 variants. About the study: Doses of Ad26.COV2.S were injected into muscle once or twice, 56 days apart. Broader study findings: Responses of spike-specific T cells (both CD8+ and CD4+) reportedly showed substantial breadth after vaccination. Non-spike TCR breadth was similar in vaccine and placebo recipients.

This sample's treatment: some 19 received Ad26.COV2.S at low or high dose, single or two shots; roughly five received placebo; per-sample allocation not given. Sampling was performed 63 days after the first vaccine or placebo injection. Spike of the Wuhan-strain SARS-CoV-2 was expressed by an Ad26 vector, which formed the vaccine. Here immunoSEQ multiplex PCR was the method, and the copy in TCRdb shows in-frame clones only, minus some. The data contain 350,000 to 450,000 clones, 83% of them seen just once; the ten biggest clones take up approximately 7.8%. This clone was seen just once. Its antigen is as yet unknown. The germline CDR1 and CDR2 sequences are SGHRS and YFSETQ. The CDR3 sequence is 15 residues long. V was shortened by 0 bases and J by 1 base, with 8 bases between the two germline ends.

The receptor comes from a person between 18 and 59 years old who received the Ad26.COV2.S COVID-19 vaccine or a placebo. The sample in question was peripheral blood, obtained in a trial of Ad26.COV2.S vaccine versus placebo. The chain joins TRBV5-1 to TRBJ2-1; D call uncertain. CDR3 loop: CASSLVAPSYNEQFF. The CDR3 nucleotides are TGCGCCAGCAGCTTGGTCGCGCCATCCTACAATGAGCAGTTCTTC.